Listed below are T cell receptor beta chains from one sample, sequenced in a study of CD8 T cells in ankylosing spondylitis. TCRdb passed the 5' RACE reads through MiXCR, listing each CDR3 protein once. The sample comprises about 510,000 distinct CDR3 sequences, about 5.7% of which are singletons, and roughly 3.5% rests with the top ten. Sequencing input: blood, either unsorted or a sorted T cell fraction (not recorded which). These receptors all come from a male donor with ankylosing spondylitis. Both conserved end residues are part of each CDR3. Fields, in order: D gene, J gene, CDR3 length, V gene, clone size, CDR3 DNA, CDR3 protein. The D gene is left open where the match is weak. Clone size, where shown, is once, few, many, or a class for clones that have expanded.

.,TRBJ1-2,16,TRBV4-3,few,TGCGCCAGCAGCCAAGAATGGCGGGGGCGTACGGAAGGCTACACCTTC,CASSQEWRGRTEGYTF
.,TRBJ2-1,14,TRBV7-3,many,TGTGCCAGCAGCTCTCAGGGGGGTGGCGTTGAGCAGTTCTTC,CASSSQGGGVEQFF
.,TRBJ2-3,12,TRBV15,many,TGTGCCACCAGCAGAGTGATAGATACGCAGTATTTT,CATSRVIDTQYF
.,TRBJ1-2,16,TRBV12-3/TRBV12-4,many,TGTGCCAGCCCCTCCCCCGGTTCGATACTGGACTATGGCTACACCTTC,CASPSPGSILDYGYTF
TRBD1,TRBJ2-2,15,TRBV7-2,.,TGTGCCAGCAGCGGCGGACAGGGGAACACCGGGGAGCTGTTTTTT,CASSGGQGNTGELFF
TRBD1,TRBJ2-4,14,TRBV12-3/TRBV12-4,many,TGTGCCAGCAGTTTGAGGGACAGGGGCCGTCTACAATACTTC,CASSLRDRGRLQYF
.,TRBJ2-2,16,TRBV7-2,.,TGTGCCAGCAGCTCCTCGTGGGCAGATCTCACCGGGGAGCTGTTTTTT,CASSSSWADLTGELFF
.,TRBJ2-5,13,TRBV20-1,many,TGCAGTGCCGGGTCCCATCCCCAAGAGACCCAGTACTTC,CSAGSHPQETQYF
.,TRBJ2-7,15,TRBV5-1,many,TGCGCCAGCAGCTTGGTGGTCCAGGGCTCCTACGAGCAGTACTTC,CASSLVVQGSYEQYF
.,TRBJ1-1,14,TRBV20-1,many,TGCAGTGCTCCTTGGGTGGGGGGGAACACTGAAGCTTTCTTT,CSAPWVGGNTEAFF
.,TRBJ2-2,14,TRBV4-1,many,TGCGCCAGCAGCCAAGATCAGGAGGTCGGGGAGCTGTTTTTT,CASSQDQEVGELFF
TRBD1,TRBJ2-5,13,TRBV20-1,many,TGCAGTGTACAGGGGAACAGCGGAGAGACCCAGTACTTC,CSVQGNSGETQYF
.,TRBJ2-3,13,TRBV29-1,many,TGCAGCGTTGAACCGTACAGCACAGATACGCAGTATTTT,CSVEPYSTDTQYF
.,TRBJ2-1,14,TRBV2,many,TGTGCCAGCAGTGAACAGAGCTCCTACAATGAGCAGTTCTTC,CASSEQSSYNEQFF
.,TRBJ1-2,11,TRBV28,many,TGTGCCAGCAATTTCGGCTATGGCTACACCTTC,CASNFGYGYTF
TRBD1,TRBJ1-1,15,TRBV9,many,TGTGCCAGCAGTGGACAGGGGTCGCCTGACACTGAAGCTTTCTTT,CASSGQGSPDTEAFF
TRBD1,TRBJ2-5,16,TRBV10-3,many,TGTGCCATCAGTCCGGGACAGGGGGCCCTCCAAGAGACCCAGTACTTC,CAISPGQGALQETQYF
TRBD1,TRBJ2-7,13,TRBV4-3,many,TGCGCCAGCAGCCAGAGACAGGGGACCGAGCAGTACTTC,CASSQRQGTEQYF
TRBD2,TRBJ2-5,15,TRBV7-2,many,TGTGCCAGCAGCTTAGATTGGGCTAGCGGGGGGACCCAGTACTTC,CASSLDWASGGTQYF
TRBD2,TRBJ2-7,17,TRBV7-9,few,TGTGCCAGCAGCTCTGGGACTAGCGGGAGGGCTCGGCACGAGCAGTACTTC,CASSSGTSGRARHEQYF
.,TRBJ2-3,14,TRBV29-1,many,TGCAGCGTTCGGGGTTTGGCAGACACAAATACGCAGTATTTT,CSVRGLADTNTQYF
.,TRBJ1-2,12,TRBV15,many,TGTGCCACCAGCAGAGATTGGGGAGGCTACACCTTC,CATSRDWGGYTF
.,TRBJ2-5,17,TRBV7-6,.,TGTGCCAGCAGCATCTACCCCAGGGACGGGAGACCGGAGACCCAGTACTTC,CASSIYPRDGRPETQYF
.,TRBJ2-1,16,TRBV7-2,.,TGTGCCAGCAGCTTACCGGGGCTTTACTCCTACAATGAGCAGTTCTTC,CASSLPGLYSYNEQFF
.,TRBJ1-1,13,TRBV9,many,TGTGCCAGCAGCGTAGACCCAGGGCGCGAAGCTTTCTTT,CASSVDPGREAFF
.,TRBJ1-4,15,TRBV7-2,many,TGTGCCAGCAGCCCCTCGGGCAGTCTAAAGGAAAAACTGTTTTTT,CASSPSGSLKEKLFF
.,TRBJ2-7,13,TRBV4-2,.,TGTGCCAGCAGCCAAGTGTCGGGGAATGAGCAGTACTTC,CASSQVSGNEQYF
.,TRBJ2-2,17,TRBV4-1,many,TGCGCCAGCAGCCAAGATGGGGCAGGGGGGAGCACCGGGGAGCTGTTTTTT,CASSQDGAGGSTGELFF
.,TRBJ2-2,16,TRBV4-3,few,TGCGCCAGCAGCCAAGATATGGGTGGGGACACCGGGGAGCTGTTTTTT,CASSQDMGGDTGELFF
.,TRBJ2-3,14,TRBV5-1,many,TGCGCCAGCAGCTTGGGGACGCCGCCAGATACGCAGTATTTT,CASSLGTPPDTQYF
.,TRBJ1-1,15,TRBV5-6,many,TGTGCCAGCAGCTTGCTACAGGGCACCAACACTGAAGCTTTCTTT,CASSLLQGTNTEAFF
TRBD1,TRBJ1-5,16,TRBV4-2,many,TGTGCCAGCAGCCAAGTTTCGGGAGGGGGCGATCAGCCCCAGCATTTT,CASSQVSGGGDQPQHF
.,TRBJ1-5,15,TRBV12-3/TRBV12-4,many,TGTGCCAGCAGACCCGGACAGATTAGCAATCAGCCCCAGCATTTT,CASRPGQISNQPQHF
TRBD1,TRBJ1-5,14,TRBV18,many,TGTGCCAGCACTCGAGGACAGGGTCATCAGCCCCAGCATTTT,CASTRGQGHQPQHF
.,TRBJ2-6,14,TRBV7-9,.,TGTGCCATCCTAGCGAACTCTGGGGCCAACGTCCTGACTTTC,CAILANSGANVLTF
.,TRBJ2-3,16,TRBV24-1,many,TGTGCCACCAGTGATTTCGGAGGGAAACGTACAGATACGCAGTATTTT,CATSDFGGKRTDTQYF
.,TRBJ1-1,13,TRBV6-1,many,TGTGCCAGCTTCGGGCACCTTAGGACTGAAGCTTTCTTT,CASFGHLRTEAFF
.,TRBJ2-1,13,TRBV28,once,TGTGCCAGCATACCCCCTGGGGTGCGCGAGCAGTTCTTC,CASIPPGVREQFF
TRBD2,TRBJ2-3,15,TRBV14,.,TGTGCCAGCAGCCCGGCGGGGGGGAGCACAGATACGCAGTATTTT,CASSPAGGSTDTQYF
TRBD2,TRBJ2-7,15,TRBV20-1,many,TGCAGTGCTAGATCCCTAGCGGCTCCCCACGGCGAGCAGTACTTC,CSARSLAAPHGEQYF
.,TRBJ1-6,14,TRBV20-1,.,TGCAGTGCCACGGATACCCGCTATAATTCACCCCTCCACTTT,CSATDTRYNSPLHF
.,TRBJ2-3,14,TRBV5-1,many,TGCGCCAGCAGCTTGCCCGTGATCGCAGATACGCAGTATTTT,CASSLPVIADTQYF
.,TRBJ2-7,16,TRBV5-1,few,TGCGCCAGCAGCTTGGCCCTTTTGGGAGATACCTACGAGCAGTACTTC,CASSLALLGDTYEQYF
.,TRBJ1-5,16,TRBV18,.,TGTGCCAGCTCACTCCGGGAGGCCTATAGCAATCAGCCCCAGCATTTT,CASSLREAYSNQPQHF
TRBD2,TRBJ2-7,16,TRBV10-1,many,TGCGCCAGCAGTGAGGCACTAGCGGGAGACTCCTACGAGCAGTACTTC,CASSEALAGDSYEQYF
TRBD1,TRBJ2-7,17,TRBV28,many,TGTGCCAGCAGTTTATCCTGGGACAGGGGGACCTCCTACGAGCAGTACTTC,CASSLSWDRGTSYEQYF
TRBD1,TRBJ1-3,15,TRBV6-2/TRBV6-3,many,TGTGCCAGCCTCAGCGGACAGGTCCGTGGAAACACCATATATTTT,CASLSGQVRGNTIYF
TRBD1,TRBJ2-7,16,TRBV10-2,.,TGCGCCAGCAGTCCTATATTACAGGGGGCCACCTACGAGCAGTACTTC,CASSPILQGATYEQYF
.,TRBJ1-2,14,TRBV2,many,TGTGCCAGCGATACAGTAACAAAGGTCTATGGCTACACCTTC,CASDTVTKVYGYTF
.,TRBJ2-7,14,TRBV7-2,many,TGTGCCAGCAGCTTAGTGGTAGGGACCTACGAGCAGTACTTC,CASSLVVGTYEQYF
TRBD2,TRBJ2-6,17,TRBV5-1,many,TGCGCCAGCAGCTTACTAGCGGGGGGGACTGGGGCCAACGTCCTGACTTTC,CASSLLAGGTGANVLTF